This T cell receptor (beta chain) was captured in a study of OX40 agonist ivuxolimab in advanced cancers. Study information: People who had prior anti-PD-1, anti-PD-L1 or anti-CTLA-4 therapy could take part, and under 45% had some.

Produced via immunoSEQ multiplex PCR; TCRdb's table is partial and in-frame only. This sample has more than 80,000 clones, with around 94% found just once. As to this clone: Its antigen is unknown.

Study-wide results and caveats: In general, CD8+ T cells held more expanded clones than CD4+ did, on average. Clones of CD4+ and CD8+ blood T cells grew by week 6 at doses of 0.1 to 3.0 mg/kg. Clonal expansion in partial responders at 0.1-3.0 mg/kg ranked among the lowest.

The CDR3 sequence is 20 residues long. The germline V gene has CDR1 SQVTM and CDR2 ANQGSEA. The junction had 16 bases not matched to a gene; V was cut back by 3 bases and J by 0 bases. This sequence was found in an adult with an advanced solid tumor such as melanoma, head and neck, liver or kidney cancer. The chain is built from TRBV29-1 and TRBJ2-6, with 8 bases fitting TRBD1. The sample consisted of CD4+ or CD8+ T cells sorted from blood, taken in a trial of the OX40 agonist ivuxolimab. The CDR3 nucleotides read TGCAGCGTTGAGATGATTGAGTGGGGACAGGACTTCTCTGGGGCCAACGTCCTGACTTTC. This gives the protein CSVEMIEWGQDFSGANVLTF.